This TCR beta chain was recorded in a study of T cell responses to AZD1222 COVID-19 vaccine. Comments on this clone: What it binds is not known.

Some clones are missing from TCRdb's copy, which holds only in-frame ones; the method was immunoSEQ multiplex PCR. Among about 180,000 clones listed, around 94% were seen once. Study-level results: Compared with day 0, the breadth and depth of the Spike-specific TCR repertoire rose significantly after two doses of AZD1222.

CDR3 size: 16 residues. Germline assignment: CDR1 SGHRS and CDR2 YFSETQ. V shed 2 bases and J 1 base; nucleotides not matched to a gene: 5. The rearrangement links TRBV5-1 to TRBJ2-5; 10 bases line up with TRBD2. Sequenced here: peripheral blood, sampled on day 0 of AZD1222 vaccination. The clonotype originates from an adult in good health. This CDR3 reads CASSLLRTSGQETQYF. The CDR3 nucleotides read TGCGCCAGCAGCTTATTACGGACTAGCGGCCAAGAGACCCAGTACTTC.